The next 5 T cell receptor beta chains were all read from a single sample in a study of human T cells and chemical hapten exposure. Each CDR3 protein is one row after TCRdb ran MiXCR on the RACE reads. The profile shows about 120,000 distinct CDR3 sequences, about 12% of them singletons. Time point of the sample: patch test 1, 2 weeks after DPC sensitization. Treatment indicated: therapeutic diphenylcyclopropenone sensitization with weekly scalp DPC. This specimen consisted of whole blood, obtained in connection with sensitization to the hapten diphenylcyclopropenone (DPC). Source of these receptors: a woman aged 45-65 years with alopecia areata. Some clones in this sample may be carry-over from other donors' samples.

This clonotype has ten or more counts. The J gene is TRBJ1-6, the V gene TRBV6-2 or TRBV6-3, with D possibly TRBD1 on 6 matching bases. Trimming removed 6 bases at V and 6 bases at J, with 12 bases between. The CDR3 loop spans 14 amino acids. Germline CDR1 MNHEY, CDR2 SVGEGT. This chain's CDR3 is CASRKGGPNSPLHF. The CDR3 DNA reads TGTGCCAGCAGAAAGGGGGGTCCTAATTCACCCCTCCACTTT.

The chain couples TRBV9 to TRBJ1-1; weak D call: TRBD1 (6 bases). Trimming took 2 bases from V and 0 from J, leaving 14 bases between them. Per germline, CDR1 SGDLS and CDR2 YYNGEE. The CDR3 covers 16 residues. Here the CDR3 reads CASSVLTGPMNTEAFF. The DNA for the CDR3 is TGTGCCAGCAGCGTTTTAACAGGGCCCATGAACACTGAAGCTTTCTTT. The entire variable domain, with the rest obtained from reference TRBV9 and TRBJ1-1, is as follows: DSGVTQTPKHLITATGQRVTLRCSPRSGDLSVYWYQQSLDQGLQFLIQYYNGEERAKGNILERFSAQQFPDLHSELNLSSLELGDSALYFCASSVLTGPMNTEAFFGQGTRLTVV.

This clonotype was counted between two and nine times. The genes are TRBV10-3 and TRBJ1-5; D not resolved. Germline V gene lookup returns CDR1 ENHRY and CDR2 SYGVKD. CDR3 size: 13 residues. Trimming took off 7 bases at V and 5 bases at J, with 12 bases between the two ends. The CDR3 here is CAIMADADQPQHF. CDR3 coding DNA: TGTGCCATCATGGCGGACGCGGATCAGCCCCAGCATTTT.

In this sample, this clonotype turned up many times. The chain uses TRBV7-8 and TRBJ1-1, with 7 bases identical to TRBD1. CDR3 length equals 15 residues. Germline values: CDR1 SGHVS, CDR2 FQNEAQ. With 6 bases clipped from V and 1 base from J, the junction kept 8 bases outside the gene matches. CDR3 sequence: CASSRTTGWNTEAFF. The CDR3 DNA follows: TGTGCCAGCAGTCGAACGACAGGGTGGAACACTGAAGCTTTCTTT.

In this sample, this clonotype turned up a few times. The chain has TRBV2 and TRBJ1-5, with D possibly being TRBD1 (6 bases). V gave up 6 bases and J gave up 6 bases, with 12 bases separating them. Germline assignment: CDR1 SNHLY and CDR2 FYNNEI. The CDR3 covers 13 residues. The CDR3 loop is CASSGGLAQPQHF. CDR3 nucleotide sequence: TGTGCCAGCAGCGGGGGGCTCGCTCAGCCCCAGCATTTT.